The sequence of this T cell receptor beta chain was determined in a study of blood T cell repertoires in COVID-19. CDR3 size: 15 residues. V shed 8 bases, J shed 0 bases, and the junction held 6 bases outside the gene matches. CDR1 SEHNR and CDR2 FQNEAQ come from the germline V gene (reference sequence). Clones were read by immunoSEQ multiplex PCR, and TCRdb kept only the in-frame ones, dropping some. Here the sample spans approximately 82,000 clones, around 89% being singletons. The receptor comes from a man in his 70s with active or convalescent COVID-19. The chain has TRBV7-9 and TRBJ2-1; 8 positions agree with TRBD1. Source material: peripheral blood. CDR3 residues: CASSGGAGSYNEQFF. CDR3 DNA: TGTGCCAGCTCAGGGGGCGCAGGCTCCTACAATGAGCAGTTCTTC.